The 8 T cell receptor beta chains in this list originate from one sample, sequenced in a study of post-analysis software for immune sequencing data. Study results and limitations: TRBV5-6, TRBV5-1 and TRBV20-1 belonged to a set of about five TRBV segments that were more frequent in patients than controls.

These TCRs are of unknown antigen specificity. TCR beta cDNA libraries included unique molecular identifiers. One entry per CDR3 protein results from TCRdb running MiXCR on the PCR reads. The repertoire includes about 500,000 distinct CDR3 sequences, under 55% of them detected once, and 9% to 13% sits in the top ten. Sequenced material: blood. Receptor source: a girl aged 5-17 years with multiple sclerosis.

This clonotype was found a few times. V gene TRBV7-9 combines with J gene TRBJ2-3; D possibly matches TRBD1 or TRBD2 (5 bases each). Germline assignment: CDR1 SEHNR and CDR2 FQNEAQ (reference sequence). This CDR3 region has 17 residues. The V gene lost 6 bases and the J gene lost 3 bases, with 22 bases spanning the gap. Here the CDR3 reads CASSPRSPEGETDTQYF. The CDR3 DNA is TGTGCCAGCAGTCCCCGTTCCCCAGAAGGGGAGACAGATACGCAGTATTTT. Together with reference TRBV7-9 and TRBJ2-3, the CDR3 gives the full variable domain: DTGVSQNPRHKITKRGQNVTFRCDPISEHNRLYWYRQTLGQGPEFLTYFQNEAQLEKSRLLSDRFSAERPKGSFSTLEIQRTEQGDSAMYLCASSPRSPEGETDTQYFGPGTRLTVL.

This rearrangement joins TRBV24-1 to TRBJ2-1; 11 bases fit TRBD2. Trimming took 2 bases from V and 4 from J; bases not matched to a gene: 3. CDR3 length: 16 residues. The germline CDR1 and CDR2 sequences are KGHDR and SFDVKD. This chain's CDR3 is CATSDSRTSGYNEQFF. CDR3 DNA: TGTGCCACCAGTGATTCGCGGACTAGCGGGTACAATGAGCAGTTCTTC.

The CDR3 sequence is CSVVNLETQYF. The CDR3 coding sequence is TGCAGCGTTGTTAACTTGGAGACCCAGTACTTC. The chain links TRBV29-1 to TRBJ2-5; D is unclear. V was trimmed by 4 bases and J by 5 bases, leaving 8 bases between them. This CDR3 is built from 11 residues. The germline CDR1 and CDR2 sequences are SQVTM and ANQGSEA.

This clonotype was recorded a few times. The V gene is TRBV6-2 or TRBV6-3, the J gene TRBJ2-1; the D call may be TRBD1 or TRBD2 (6 bases each). CDR1 is MNHEY, CDR2 SVGEGT, per germline. V lost 2 bases and J lost 3, with 17 bases in between. The CDR3 is 17 residues long. The chain's CDR3 is CASSYVVSGQLYNEQFF. The CDR3, as DNA: TGTGCCAGCAGTTACGTCGTTAGCGGACAGCTCTACAATGAGCAGTTCTTC.

A few counts support this clonotype. The V gene is TRBV18, the J gene TRBJ2-7; D is perhaps TRBD1 (5 bases). Germline lookup yields CDR1 KGHSH and CDR2 LQKENI. Trimming took 3 bases from V and 0 from J, leaving 6 bases between them. There are 13 residues in the CDR3. CDR3 loop: CASSPGASYEQYF. DNA of the CDR3: TGTGCCAGCTCACCTGGGGCCTCCTACGAGCAGTACTTC.

This clonotype was detected only a few times. The rearrangement joins TRBV28 to TRBJ1-1; a possible D gene is TRBD1 (5 bases). The germline CDR1 and CDR2 sequences are MDHEN and SYDVKM. V was pared by 5 bases and J by 5 bases, with 15 bases between. CDR3 length: 14 residues. The CDR3 protein is CASSPDPGRTEAFF. The CDR3 bases are TGTGCCAGCAGTCCCGACCCGGGACGGACTGAAGCTTTCTTT.

The chain carries TRBV20-1 and TRBJ2-3; TRBD2 matches 8 bases. Germline V CDR1 and CDR2: DFQATT, SNEGSKA (reference sequence). Trimming took 1 base from V and 2 from J; bases not matched to a gene: 5. The CDR3 spans 15 residues. CDR3 residues: CSARGGGPHTDTQYF. The CDR3 DNA is TGCAGTGCTAGAGGCGGGGGGCCACACACAGATACGCAGTATTTT.

This clonotype was observed a single time. The V and J genes are TRBV29-1 and TRBJ1-1; D not resolved. Germline values: CDR1 SQVTM, CDR2 ANQGSEA. The CDR3 contains 11 residues. Trimming stripped 5 bases from V and 1 base from J, with 5 bases between. Written as DNA, the CDR3 is TGCAGCGTTTACCAGAACACTGAAGCTTTCTTT. Protein sequence: CSVYQNTEAFF.